This T cell receptor (beta chain) was observed in a study of CD8+ T cells in alopecia areata. In the study overall: The study gave treated patients oral tofacitinib at 5 to 10 mg twice daily. Whole-study results and caveats: Relative to normal scalp, lesional scalp, especially alopecia totalis/universalis, showed higher clonality.

Trimming removed 4 bases at V and 1 base at J, with 10 bases between. Germline V CDR1 and CDR2: SNHLY, FYNNEI. The CDR3 loop spans 14 amino acids. Treatment reported: oral pan-JAK inhibitor, 5-10 mg twice daily. cDNA reverse transcribed from extracted RNA served as the sequencing template. Generated by immunoSEQ multiplex PCR, the TCRdb table keeps only in-frame clones and is missing some. In the table there are 200,000 or so clones, nearly 60% of which are singletons. On this clone itself: What it binds is unknown.

The receptor was derived from a human donor with alopecia areata. This chain connects TRBV2 to TRBJ2-5; D might be TRBD1 (5 bases). The input for sequencing was CD4+ T cells sorted from blood, taken at week 24, from a patient treated with tofacitinib. The CDR3 protein is CASSVRQFQETQYF. Written as DNA, the CDR3 is TGTGCCAGCAGTGTACGACAGTTCCAAGAGACCCAGTACTTC.